One sample yielded the 22 T cell receptor beta chains listed below, sequenced in a study of blood T cells in healthy people across ages. Sample-barcoded 5' priming and a J-beta primer mix drove a second PCR of about 7 to 12 cycles. Via MiXCR, TCRdb re-called the 5' RACE reads, giving one row per CDR3 protein. The sample has some 1,800,000 distinct CDR3 sequences, approximately 39% seen once. Sequencing was carried out using blood. These receptors originate from a human donor in good health.

This clonotype was seen a handful of times. The chain links TRBV12-3 or TRBV12-4 to TRBJ2-1; D uncertain. Trimming shortened V by 3 bases and J by 7 bases, and 10 bases separated the two germline ends. The CDR3 runs 13 residues. The CDR3, as DNA: TGTGCCAGCAGTTTGCTAGGATGGAATGAGCAGTTCTTC. Translating it yields CASSLLGWNEQFF.

This clonotype was seen only a few times. The rearrangement joins TRBV7-2 to TRBJ2-3, with 8 bases lining up with TRBD2. The CDR3 contains 16 residues. Germline CDR1 reads SGHTA; CDR2 reads FQGNSA. V trimming: 1 base; J trimming: 0 bases; junction bases outside the gene matches: 3. CDR3 protein: CASSLGLATSTDTQYF. CDR3 bases: TGTGCCAGCAGCTTAGGACTAGCGACTAGCACAGATACGCAGTATTTT. The variable domain in full, completed from reference TRBV7-2 and TRBJ2-3, reads GAGVSQSPSNKVTEKGKDVELRCDPISGHTALYWYRQSLGQGLEFLIYFQGNSAPDKSGLPSDRFSAERTGGSVSTLTIQRTQQEDSAVYLCASSLGLATSTDTQYFGPGTRLTVL.

This chain uses TRBV5-6 with TRBJ2-5; the D gene is possibly TRBD1 (5 bases). The tail of the sequence fits TRBJ2-7 better, so the J call may be wrong. This CDR3 is 16 amino acids long. Germline assignment: CDR1 SGHDT and CDR2 YYEEEE. CDR3 DNA sequence: TGTGCCAGCAGCCCCCAGGGTCGGTTGTTCTCTTACGAGCAGTACTTC. It translates to CASSPQGRLFSYEQYF.

The chain combines TRBV18 with TRBJ2-7; D is unresolved. Germline CDR1 reads KGHSH; CDR2 reads LQKENI. V was shortened by 3 bases and J by 3 bases, with 9 bases between the two germline ends. The CDR3 is 13 residues long. The DNA of the CDR3 is TGTGCCAGCTCACCCTGGCAAGTCTACGAGCAGTACTTC. Translation: CASSPWQVYEQYF.

This sequence joins TRBV7-2 and TRBJ2-1, with 8 bases matching TRBD2. Trimming took 2 bases from V and 9 from J; bases not matched to a gene: 9. Germline V lookup: CDR1 SGHTA, CDR2 FQGNSA. The CDR3 sequence is 15 residues long. CDR3 sequence reads: CASSLRSGERAEQFF. DNA of the CDR3: TGTGCCAGCAGCTTACGTAGCGGGGAGAGGGCTGAGCAGTTCTTC.

The chain joins TRBV2 to TRBJ2-3, with 8 bases that match TRBD1. The length of the CDR3 is 15 residues. The V and J ends lost 5 bases and 5 bases, in that order; junction bases with no gene match: 9. Germline CDR1 is SNHLY and CDR2 is FYNNEI. CDR3 DNA sequence: TGTGCCAGCAGTCTCGACAGGGGATCAGGAGATACGCAGTATTTT. Its translation is CASSLDRGSGDTQYF.

V and J are TRBV9 and TRBJ2-1; 13 bases fit TRBD2. The CDR3 is 18 amino acids. Germline CDR1 SGDLS, CDR2 YYNGEE. After removal of 4 bases from V and 0 bases from J, the junction contained 7 bases not matched to a gene. CDR3 sequence reads: CASSIETSGGSSYNEQFF. CDR3 nucleotide sequence: TGTGCCAGCAGCATAGAGACTAGCGGGGGGAGCTCCTACAATGAGCAGTTCTTC.

A remark on this clonotype: Relative to the germline gene, one junction end is altered; a read error may explain this. The V and J genes are TRBV12-3 or TRBV12-4 and TRBJ2-7, with D unresolved. The CDR3 has 12 residues. The DNA for the CDR3 is TGTGCCAGCAGTGGAAATTCCTACGAGCAGGACTTC. Translating gives CASSGNSYEQDF.

This chain joins TRBV20-1 and TRBJ1-1; D possibly corresponds to TRBD1 (6 bases). V lost 4 bases and J 6 bases, leaving 18 bases between the germline ends. Germline loops: CDR1 DFQATT, CDR2 SNEGSKA (reference sequence). The CDR3 loop spans 14 amino acids. CDR3 region: CSATKDRTRAEAFF. In DNA, the CDR3 is TGCAGTGCTACAAAAGACAGGACTAGGGCTGAAGCTTTCTTT.

This clonotype was seen a handful of times. This sequence joins TRBV11-2 and TRBJ1-1; D gene unclear. V lost 4 bases, J lost 0 bases, and 12 bases lay in between. There are 15 residues in the CDR3. CDR1 is SGHAT and CDR2 is FQNNGV in the germline V gene. The CDR3 DNA is TGTGCCAGCAGCTCCGGACTGTATATGAACACTGAAGCTTTCTTT. This sequence encodes CASSSGLYMNTEAFF.

This rearrangement joins TRBV3-1 to TRBJ2-3, with D maybe TRBD1 (5 bases). Deletions cut 0 bases from V and 2 bases from J, with 12 bases between. Germline CDR1 LGHDT, CDR2 YNNKEL (reference sequence). The CDR3 runs to 16 residues. The CDR3 region is CASSQEVGVPTDTQYF. CDR3 in DNA: TGTGCCAGCAGCCAAGAAGTAGGGGTGCCCACAGATACGCAGTATTTT.

This rearrangement joins TRBV20-1 to TRBJ1-2; a possible D gene is TRBD1 (5 bases). V dropped 3 bases and J dropped 7 bases, with 9 bases sitting between them. CDR3 length: 11 amino acids. Germline CDR1 and CDR2: DFQATT and SNEGSKA (reference sequence). The CDR3 loop reads CSASQGVGYTF. The CDR3 bases are TGCAGTGCTAGTCAAGGGGTTGGCTACACCTTC.

This chain links TRBV29-1 with TRBJ2-7; no definite D call. V gave up 5 bases and J gave up 1 base, with 12 bases separating them. The germline CDR1 and CDR2 sequences are SQVTM and ANQGSEA. The CDR3 spans 13 residues. CDR3 region: CSVLTGRSYEQYF. CDR3 sequence (DNA): TGCAGCGTTCTCACCGGACGGTCCTACGAGCAGTACTTC.

This sequence joins TRBV30 and TRBJ1-2; TRBD1 is a possible D gene (5 bases). V was clipped by 6 bases and J by 8 bases, with 16 bases between them. Germline assignment: CDR1 GTSNPN and CDR2 SVGIG (reference sequence). There are 12 residues in the CDR3. The CDR3: CACDQRGRGYTF. The CDR3 DNA follows: TGTGCCTGCGACCAGAGGGGTCGAGGCTACACCTTC.

The genes are TRBV29-1 and TRBJ2-1; TRBD1 matches at 8 bases. The germline V gene encodes CDR1 SQVTM and CDR2 ANQGSEA. The CDR3 consists of 13 residues. The V and J ends lost 8 bases and 6 bases, in that order; junction bases with no gene match: 9. The CDR3 spells CSLDREWGNEQFF. CDR3 coding DNA: TGCAGCTTGGACAGGGAGTGGGGCAATGAGCAGTTCTTC.

This clonotype was detected a few times. The J gene is TRBJ2-6, the V gene TRBV5-1; maybe TRBD1 (6 bases). V was cut by 2 bases and J by 3 bases, with 12 bases left in between. CDR3 length: 16 amino acids. Per the germline V gene, CDR1 is SGHRS and CDR2 is YFSETQ. CDR3 sequence reads: CASSFGRGYGANVLTF. The CDR3 DNA reads TGCGCCAGCAGCTTCGGCAGGGGTTATGGGGCCAACGTCCTGACTTTC.

The V and J genes are TRBV12-3 or TRBV12-4 and TRBJ2-3; D remains unclear. V dropped 4 bases and J dropped 8 bases, with 10 bases sitting between them. This CDR3 region has 12 residues. CDR3 region: CASSSLKGTQYF. The CDR3 bases are TGTGCCAGCAGTTCCCTAAAGGGTACGCAGTATTTT.

The chain joins TRBV20-1 to TRBJ2-3; 11 bases are shared with TRBD2. V was pared by 1 base and J by 6 bases, with 21 bases of the junction left unmatched. The CDR3 is 20 amino acids. Germline-derived CDR1 and CDR2 are DFQATT and SNEGSKA (reference sequence). The CDR3 is CSARADGLAGGSLGTDTQYF. CDR3 sequence (DNA): TGCAGTGCTAGAGCGGATGGACTAGCGGGCGGAAGCCTAGGAACGGATACGCAGTATTTT.

A few counts support this clonotype. CDR3 amino acids: CASSRRPGTGDYGYTF. As DNA, the CDR3 is TGCGCCAGCAGCCGCCGTCCTGGGACAGGGGACTATGGCTACACCTTC. The chain has TRBV4-3 and TRBJ1-2; 10 bases are shared with TRBD1. CDR1 LGHNA and CDR2 YSLEER come from the germline V gene. The V gene end was trimmed by 4 bases and the J gene end by 3 bases; junction bases not matched to a gene: 8. The CDR3 runs 16 residues.

This clonotype was counted only a few times. The chain recombines TRBV7-9 with TRBJ2-3; 8 positions match TRBD1. CDR1 and CDR2 (germline): SEHNR, FQNEAQ (reference sequence). CDR3 size: 16 residues. V gave up 3 bases and J gave up 0 bases; unmatched junction bases: 5. For the CDR3, the DNA is TGTGCCAGCAGCTTGGGACAGGCTTATAGCACAGATACGCAGTATTTT. Protein product: CASSLGQAYSTDTQYF.

CDR3 loop: CSVELVWAREKLFF. CDR3 nucleotides: TGCAGCGTTGAACTGGTGTGGGCACGAGAAAAACTGTTTTTT. The V and J genes are TRBV29-1 and TRBJ1-4; D unresolved. V shed 2 bases and J shed 8 bases, with 15 bases lying between them. Germline-derived CDR1 and CDR2 are SQVTM and ANQGSEA. This CDR3 comprises 14 residues.

CDR3 in DNA: TGTGCCAGCAGCTTAAATCTAGCGGGGAGCTCCTACGAGCAGTACTTC. This gives the protein CASSLNLAGSSYEQYF. The gene calls are TRBV7-6 and TRBJ2-7, with 9 bases aligning to TRBD2. V shed 2 bases, J shed 0 bases, and the junction held 5 bases outside the gene matches. The CDR3 spans 16 residues. CDR1 and CDR2 from the germline V gene are SGHVS and FNYEAQ.